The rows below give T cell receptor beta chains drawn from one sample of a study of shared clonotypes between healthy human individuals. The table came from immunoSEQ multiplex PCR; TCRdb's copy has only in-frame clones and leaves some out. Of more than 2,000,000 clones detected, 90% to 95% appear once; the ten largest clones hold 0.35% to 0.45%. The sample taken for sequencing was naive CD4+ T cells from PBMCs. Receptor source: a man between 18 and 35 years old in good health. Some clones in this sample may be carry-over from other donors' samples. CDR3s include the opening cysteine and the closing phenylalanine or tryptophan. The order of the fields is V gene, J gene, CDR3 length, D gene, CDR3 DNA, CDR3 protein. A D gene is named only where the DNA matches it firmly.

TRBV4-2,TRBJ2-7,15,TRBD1,TGTGCCAGCAGCCTCACCGGGACAGGGTCCTACGAGCAGTACTTC,CASSLTGTGSYEQYF
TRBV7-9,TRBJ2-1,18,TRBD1,TGTGCCAGCAGCACACAAGGTCGGGGACAGGGAAGGTACAATGAGCAGTTCTTC,CASSTQGRGQGRYNEQFF
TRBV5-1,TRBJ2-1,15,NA,TGCGCCAGCAGCTTGTTCAGGGCACCCTACAATGAGCAGTTCTTC,CASSLFRAPYNEQFF
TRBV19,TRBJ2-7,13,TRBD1,TGTGCCAGATATGGACAGGGGGCCTACGAGCAGTACTTC,CARYGQGAYEQYF
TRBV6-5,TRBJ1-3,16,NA,TGTGCCAGCAGTTACGGGGCCCAGGGGATGGGAAACACCATATATTTT,CASSYGAQGMGNTIYF
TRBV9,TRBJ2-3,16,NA,TGTGCCAGCAGCGGACCCAGACTGAACTACACAGATACGCAGTATTTT,CASSGPRLNYTDTQYF
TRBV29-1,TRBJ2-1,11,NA,TGCAGCGTGAAGTGGCGGAATGAGCAGTTCTTC,CSVKWRNEQFF
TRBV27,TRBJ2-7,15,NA,TGTGCCACCAAGCGACAGGTGACGAGCTCCTACGAGCAGTACTTC,CATKRQVTSSYEQYF
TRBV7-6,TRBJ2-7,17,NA,TGTGCCAGCAGCTTAGTGTATGGGGGGCAGAGCTCCTACGAGCAGTACTTC,CASSLVYGGQSSYEQYF
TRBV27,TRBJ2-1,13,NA,TGTGCCAGCAGCCTTATTCCGAACAATGAGCAGTTCTTC,CASSLIPNNEQFF
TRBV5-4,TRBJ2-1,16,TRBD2,TGTGCCAGCAGCGGCGTCAGCGGGAGAGGTTACAATGAGCAGTTCTTC,CASSGVSGRGYNEQFF
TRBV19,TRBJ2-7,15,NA,TGTGCCAGTAGTATAGGGGGGCAGGGCCCCTACGAGCAGTACTTC,CASSIGGQGPYEQYF
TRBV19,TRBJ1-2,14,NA,TGTGCCAGTAGTATAGAAGGGCAGAACTATGGCTACACCTTC,CASSIEGQNYGYTF
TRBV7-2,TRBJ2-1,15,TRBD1,TGTGCCAGCAGTTTACAGGGGCTGGCCTACAATGAGCAGTTCTTC,CASSLQGLAYNEQFF
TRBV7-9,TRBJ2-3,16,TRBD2,TGTGCCAGCAGCTTAGGTTTGGCTAGCGGGAGCGATACGCAGTATTTT,CASSLGLASGSDTQYF